This T cell receptor beta chain was identified during a study of early T cells in non-severe SARS-CoV-2 infection (dated by TCRdb to the early 2020s). Background on the whole study: Because TCR sequencing was done on bulk RNA from unsorted whole blood, the alpha and beta chains could not be paired.

Preparation of the library involved 5' RACE. Sequencing used a NextSeq 500. To correct for sequencing error and PCR bias, the TCR library protocol tagged individual cDNA molecules with unique molecular identifiers. Sequencing covered both TCR alpha and beta chains, and within each sample the abundances of alpha and beta sequences were tightly co-correlated. The original methods were these. V gene, J gene and CDR3 annotation of TCR sequences was performed with Decombinator V4. TCRs were defined as expanded if a significant change between any two time points was detected under a Poisson model with p below 0.0001. TCR abundances were normalised to the total number of TCRs sequenced per sample and expressed as counts per million. MAIT TCRs were defined by TRAV1-2 paired with TRAJ12, TRAJ20 or TRAJ33, and iNKT TCRs by TRAV10 paired with TRAJ18. VDJdb, accessed 1 November 2021, was searched for CMV, EBV and SARS-CoV-2 annotated TCRs, with TCRs annotated for multiple antigens excluded. TCRdb took the public reads, trimmed them with fastp at Q25, ran MiXCR for clone calling and kept in-frame beta chains. Each CDR3 protein gets just one entry, which takes the most common genes and DNA from the rows behind it. TCRdb assigned the V and J calls; the authors' analysis was not used. The sample table shows about 130,000 distinct CDR3 sequences, and 15% are seen once. In total, the top ten clones hold around a fifth of the sample.

This was a case-control study nested in a cohort of healthcare workers in London, UK, who had nasopharyngeal swab PCR tests and blood samples taken every week. Between 23 and 31 March 2020, the week of the UK lockdown, healthcare workers were enrolled and then followed up weekly for as long as 16 weeks. The paper's findings and limits, for the study overall: VDJdb matching was skewed toward anti-spike CD8 responses and likely underestimated virus-specific expansions, missing private and CD4 specificities.

V is shortened by 1 base, J by 4 bases, and the region joining them spans 7 bases. The CDR3 holds 13 amino acids from the cysteine to the phenylalanine. The DNA shown is the 39-base CDR3, in frame from base 1. This clonotype was observed at least ten times. Its cognate antigen has yet to be identified. Per-base quality was not reported, and no clone a single base away is much larger than it. This receptor was taken from an adult who was a healthcare worker with PCR-confirmed SARS-CoV-2 infection or an uninfected control (not recorded which). The chain joins TRBV12-3 or TRBV12-4 to TRBJ1-1; the D gene is possibly TRBD1, with 5 bases matching. Sequences were obtained from whole blood. CDR3 protein: CASSLVQGTEAFF. The bases read TGTGCCAGCAGTTTAGTTCAGGGCACTGAAGCTTTCTTT.